This T cell receptor (beta chain) was identified during a study of cytomegalovirus exposure and HLA in healthy donors. A multiplex PCR was run with 60 Vbeta primers and 13 Jbeta primers. The table came from immunoSEQ multiplex PCR; TCRdb's copy has only in-frame clones and leaves some out. The sample has 50,000 or so clones, 72% seen once. This receptor was identified in a woman in her forties or fifties in good health and CMV-seronegative. The specimen was PBMCs.

The DNA for the CDR3 is TGTGCCAGCAGTGAAACAGTGGATGAGCAGTTCTTC. Translation gives CASSETVDEQFF. The chain carries TRBV2 and TRBJ2-1, with unresolved D. The CDR3 has 12 residues. Per the germline V gene, CDR1 is SNHLY and CDR2 is FYNNEI. The V end lost 2 bases, the J end lost 8 bases, and 7 bases lay between the germline ends.